The 15 T cell receptor beta chains listed next were all sequenced from one sample in a study of neoadjuvant anti-PD-1 for oral cavity cancer. Repertoires were generated with immunoSEQ multiplex PCR, while TCRdb's copy carries only in-frame clones and drops some. The profile covers about 9,500 clones, with less than 75% appearing a single time and about 4% taken by the ten largest. The time point denotes: after neoadjuvant nivolumab, at surgical resection. The source was PBMCs, collected after nivolumab (anti-PD-1) treatment. The origin of the receptors is a person between 40 and 85 years old with oral cavity squamous cell carcinoma.

This chain joins TRBV7-8 and TRBJ2-1, with D hard to call. Trimming pared 2 bases from V and 7 bases from J, leaving 12 bases between. The CDR3 spans 14 residues. Germline assignment: CDR1 SGHVS and CDR2 FQNEAQ. In DNA form, the CDR3 reads TGTGCCAGCAGCTTAAAGGCGCGGTTGAATGAGCAGTTCTTC. Encoded protein: CASSLKARLNEQFF.

The chain recombines TRBV7-9 with TRBJ1-4, with unresolved D. Looked up from germline, CDR1 is SEHNR and CDR2 is FQNEAQ (reference sequence). CDR3 length equals 14 residues. V was clipped by 5 bases and J by 5 bases, with 12 bases between them. This CDR3 is CASSHSSGNEKLFF. CDR3 nucleotide sequence: TGTGCCAGCAGCCACTCTTCCGGGAATGAAAAACTGTTTTTT.

V is TRBV2 and J is TRBJ2-1; D gene unclear. This CDR3 comprises 13 residues. V lost 2 bases and J 7 bases, leaving 9 bases between the germline ends. CDR1 and CDR2 from the germline V gene are SNHLY and FYNNEI. CDR3 in amino acids: CASSESLWNEQFF. DNA of the CDR3: TGTGCCAGCAGTGAATCCCTCTGGAATGAGCAGTTCTTC.

CDR3 DNA: TGTGCCAGCAGGCGAGAGGACAGCTCTAACTATGGCTACACCTTC. Protein product: CASRREDSSNYGYTF. V is TRBV6-5 and J is TRBJ1-2; D is perhaps TRBD1 (6 bases). The CDR3 is made up of 15 amino acids. The V end was cut by 6 bases, the J end by 0 bases, with 14 bases between. Germline CDR1 and CDR2: MNHEY and SVGAGI.

The chain couples TRBV2 to TRBJ1-1; 10 bases line up with TRBD1. Germline lookup yields CDR1 SNHLY and CDR2 FYNNEI. The CDR3 runs to 15 residues. V lost 3 bases and J lost 5; bases outside the gene matches: 6. CDR3 coding DNA: TGTGCCAGCAGTGATCTGACAGGGGGCGGTACTGAAGCTTTCTTT. This translates into CASSDLTGGGTEAFF.

This clone is a singleton in its sample. The chain has TRBV2 and TRBJ1-2; TRBD1 agrees at 7 bases. Looked up from germline, CDR1 is SNHLY and CDR2 is FYNNEI. V lost 2 bases, J lost 3 bases, and 6 bases stayed unmatched. The CDR3 has 15 amino acids. In nucleotides, the CDR3 is TGTGCCAGCAGTGAAACGGACAGGCCTTACTATGGCTACACCTTC. This gives the protein CASSETDRPYYGYTF.

The chain links TRBV19 to TRBJ2-5; 12 nucleotides align to TRBD2. Germline V CDR1 and CDR2: LNHDA, SQIVND (reference sequence). Trimming at V came to 4 bases and at J to 4 bases, leaving 4 bases not matched to a gene. The CDR3 contains 15 residues. DNA of the CDR3: TGTGCCAGTAGTACCCTAGCGGGGGGGCGAGAGACCCAGTACTTC. It encodes CASSTLAGGRETQYF.

The chain has TRBV11-2 and TRBJ2-7; D is possibly TRBD1 (5 bases). The CDR3 is 15 amino acids. Germline CDR1 SGHAT, CDR2 FQNNGV. Trimming took off 5 bases at V and 2 bases at J, with 16 bases between the two ends. CDR3 region: CASSPSWTRAYEQYF. CDR3 DNA sequence: TGTGCCAGCAGCCCATCCTGGACCAGGGCCTACGAGCAGTACTTC.

The rearrangement links TRBV4-1 to TRBJ2-7; D ambiguous. CDR3 length: 15 residues. CDR1 MGHRA and CDR2 YSYEKL come from the germline V gene. V was cut by 1 base and J by 3 bases, with 13 bases left in between. The CDR3 region has the DNA TGCGCCAGCAGCCAAGTCCTGACGAATCTCTACGAGCAGTACTTC. Translation gives CASSQVLTNLYEQYF.

J is TRBJ2-1 and V is TRBV5-4; weak D call: TRBD1 (5 bases). V shed 5 bases and J shed 6 bases, with 21 bases lying between them. The CDR3 spans 16 residues. Germline-derived CDR1 and CDR2 are SGHNT and YYREEE (reference sequence). The CDR3 reads CASSLPPGQQGNEQFF. DNA of the CDR3: TGTGCCAGCAGTTTACCCCCAGGCCAGCAGGGCAATGAGCAGTTCTTC.

This chain connects TRBV27 to TRBJ2-7; tentatively, D is TRBD2 (5 bases). Looked up from germline, CDR1 is MNHEY and CDR2 is SMNVEV (reference sequence). CDR3 length: 13 amino acids. The V gene lost 5 bases and the J gene lost 4 bases, with 12 bases spanning the gap. The CDR3 DNA is TGTGCCAGCAGTACGGTCCCGGGGTACGAGCAGTACTTC. Amino acids: CASSTVPGYEQYF.

The rearrangement links TRBV6-1 to TRBJ2-7; unclear D gene. The CDR3 is 15 residues long. Germline CDR1 and CDR2: MNHNS and SASEGT. V was cut by 1 base and J by 2 bases, with 12 bases left in between. CDR3 DNA sequence: TGTGCCAGCAGTGAAGTGCGCGGTATTCCCTACGAGCAGTACTTC. Protein sequence: CASSEVRGIPYEQYF.

This clone appeared a few times. The chain couples TRBV4-1 to TRBJ2-5, with TRBD2 matching over 11 bases. The V and J ends lost 0 bases and 5 bases, in that order; junction bases with no gene match: 8. CDR1 and CDR2 from the germline V gene are MGHRA and YSYEKL. CDR3 length equals 17 residues. The CDR3 coding sequence is TGCGCCAGCAGCCAAGATAAACTAGCGGGAGAGAAGGAGACCCAGTACTTC. Translated: CASSQDKLAGEKETQYF.

The rearrangement uses TRBV6-6 and TRBJ2-7; TRBD1 matches 9 bases. V trimming: 6 bases; J trimming: 3 bases; junction bases outside the gene matches: 9. The CDR3 sequence is 15 residues long. Germline-derived CDR1 and CDR2 are MNHNY and SVGAGI (reference sequence). CDR3 residues: CASRLGGTGIYEQYF. DNA for the CDR3: TGTGCCAGCAGACTCGGGGGGACAGGGATCTACGAGCAGTACTTC.

The rearrangement joins TRBV20-1 to TRBJ1-2; unclear D gene. V lost 0 bases, J lost 8 bases, and 7 bases lay in between. This CDR3 has 11 amino acids. In germline, CDR1 is DFQATT, CDR2 SNEGSKA (reference sequence). The CDR3 DNA reads TGCAGTGCTAGAGAGGAGTGGGGCTACACCTTC. Translation: CSAREEWGYTF.